Below, 30 T cell receptor beta chains from the same sample are listed, as sequenced in a study of CD8+ T cells in alopecia areata (dated by TCRdb to between 2018 and 2020). This specimen's time point label, interpreted: roughly 26 weeks on oral tofacitinib. Taken with the paper, the label for treatment or condition translates to: oral pan-JAK inhibitor, 5-10 mg twice daily. Library creation used the immunoSEQ multiplex PCR assay. RNA was extracted from all samples and reverse transcribed into cDNA, which served as template for TCR sequencing. TCRdb took this table from immuneACCESS and kept in-frame rearrangements with V and J called. Such tables lack part of the clones; where checked against another copy, unresolved V genes explain under half of the gap, and the rest is unexplained. Recorded for this sample are 100,000 to 140,000 clones; 84% of them occurred a single time. The top ten hold 20% to 25% of the sample.

The specimen was CD8+ T cells sorted from blood, collected at week 24, from a patient treated with tofacitinib. These receptors originate from a human donor with alopecia areata.

Remarks on this clone: Additional DNA sequences in this sample encode the identical CDR3. This sequence joins TRBV4-3 and TRBJ2-3, with TRBD2 identical over 11 bases. In germline, CDR1 is LGHNA, CDR2 YSLEER. V lost 0 bases and J lost 3; bases outside the gene matches: 8. The CDR3 is made up of 18 amino acids. DNA for the CDR3: TGCGCCAGCAGCCAAGATCGGCTAGCGGGGGGTGGTACAGATACGCAGTATTTT. This gives the protein CASSQDRLAGGGTDTQYF.

V is TRBV7-2 and J is TRBJ2-7; TRBD2 agrees at 16 bases. J gave up 2 bases and V 5 bases, and 9 bases lay outside the gene matches. CDR1 and CDR2 (germline): SGHTA, FQGNSA. The CDR3 extends over 18 amino acids. The CDR3, as DNA: TGTGCCAGCAGCCCCGGGACTAGCGGGGGGGCCCTCACCTACGAGCAGTACTTC. This translates into CASSPGTSGGALTYEQYF.

The rearrangement joins TRBV7-6 to TRBJ2-7, with 10 bases aligning to TRBD1. CDR1 and CDR2 from the germline V gene are SGHVS and FNYEAQ. The CDR3 extends over 16 amino acids. V lost 2 bases to trimming and J lost 4 bases; unmatched junction nucleotides: 8. Here the CDR3 DNA reads TGTGCCAGCAGCTTAAGTGGGGGACAGGGGTCGTACGAGCAGTACTTC. Its protein is CASSLSGGQGSYEQYF.

This chain links TRBV7-9 with TRBJ2-5; 8 bases are a match to TRBD2. CDR3 size: 15 residues. With 5 bases clipped from V and 0 bases from J, the junction kept 5 bases outside the gene matches. The germline CDR1 and CDR2 sequences are SEHNR and FQNEAQ (reference sequence). CDR3 region: CASSLLAEYQETQYF. The DNA for the CDR3 is TGTGCCAGCAGCCTACTAGCGGAGTACCAAGAGACCCAGTACTTC.

V and J are TRBV4-1 and TRBJ2-3; 7 positions agree with TRBD1. Germline-derived CDR1 and CDR2 are MGHRA and YSYEKL. Trimming removed 4 bases from V and 0 bases from J; junction bases left unmatched: 7. This CDR3 contains 16 residues. CDR3 nucleotides: TGCGCCAGCAGCCTATCGACAGGGAGTAGCACAGATACGCAGTATTTT. This gives the protein CASSLSTGSSTDTQYF.

The J gene is TRBJ2-5, the V gene TRBV15; weak D call: TRBD1 (5 bases). The CDR3 contains 13 residues. V shed 5 bases and J shed 5 bases, with 12 bases lying between them. Germline CDR1 is LNHNV and CDR2 is YYDKDF (reference sequence). The CDR3 is CATSGGAGETQYF. CDR3 DNA: TGTGCCACCAGCGGTGGGGCCGGTGAGACCCAGTACTTC.

The V gene is TRBV7-9, the J gene TRBJ2-3, with D tentatively TRBD1 (6 bases). Germline V gene lookup returns CDR1 SEHNR and CDR2 FQNEAQ (reference sequence). The length of the CDR3 is 16 residues. V was shortened by 0 bases and J by 1 base, with 11 bases between the two germline ends. The CDR3 bases are TGTGCCAGCAGCTTAGCGGTGGCAGGGGGCACAGATACGCAGTATTTT. Translating it yields CASSLAVAGGTDTQYF.

The genes are TRBV7-6 and TRBJ1-2; tentative D call: TRBD1 (6 bases). The germline V gene encodes CDR1 SGHVS and CDR2 FNYEAQ. The V gene lost 5 bases and the J gene lost 4 bases, with 11 bases spanning the gap. The CDR3 is 13 amino acids. Here the CDR3 reads CASSPGQFYGYTF. The CDR3 bases are TGTGCCAGCAGCCCTGGACAGTTCTATGGCTACACCTTC.

V gene TRBV13 combines with J gene TRBJ2-4; TRBD2 agrees at 10 bases. With V trimmed by 5 bases and J by 0 bases, 7 bases remained unmatched. Germline lookup yields CDR1 PRHDT and CDR2 FYEKMQ (reference sequence). This CDR3 is built from 17 residues. The CDR3 here is CASSSTSGVLAKNIQYF. The CDR3 DNA follows: TGTGCCAGCAGCAGCACTAGCGGGGTCCTAGCCAAAAACATTCAGTACTTC. Variable domain in full (rest from reference TRBV13 and TRBJ2-4): AAGVIQSPRHLIKEKRETATLKCYPIPRHDTVYWYQQGPGQDPQFLISFYEKMQSDKGSIPDRFSAQQFSDYHSELNMSSLELGDSALYFCASSSTSGVLAKNIQYFGAGTRLSVL.

The CDR3 protein is CASSPIRRLAGFGADTQYF. CDR3 in DNA: TGTGCCAGCAGCCCCATACGGCGACTAGCAGGTTTTGGGGCAGATACGCAGTATTTT. The V call is TRBV7-9, the J call TRBJ2-3; 7 bases line up with TRBD2. There are 19 residues in the CDR3. Germline V gene sequence: CDR1 SEHNR, CDR2 FQNEAQ (reference sequence). Trimming removed 5 bases from V and 4 bases from J; junction bases left unmatched: 21.

The gene calls are TRBV7-2 and TRBJ1-1; D is undetermined. The CDR3 contains 14 residues. Per germline, CDR1 SGHTA and CDR2 FQGNSA. The germline V and J ends were trimmed by 5 bases and 1 base, with 11 bases remaining between them. CDR3 in amino acids: CASSGMEWNTEAFF. In DNA form, the CDR3 reads TGTGCCAGCAGCGGGATGGAGTGGAACACTGAAGCTTTCTTT.

The sample holds one count of this clone. The chain has TRBV5-1 and TRBJ2-7; 10 bases are a match to TRBD1. In germline, CDR1 is SGHRS, CDR2 YFSETQ. With 5 bases clipped from V and 3 bases from J, the junction kept 8 bases outside the gene matches. This CDR3 has 15 residues. The CDR3 loop reads CASRVGTGEIYEQYF. CDR3 nucleotides: TGCGCCAGCAGGGTGGGGACAGGGGAAATCTACGAGCAGTACTTC. Based on the CDR3 plus reference TRBV5-1 and TRBJ2-7, the full variable domain is KAGVTQTPRYLIKTRGQQVTLSCSPISGHRSVSWYQQTPGQGLQFLFEYFSETQRNKGNFPGRFSGRQFSNSRSEMNVSTLELGDSALYLCASRVGTGEIYEQYFGPGTRLTVT.

V is TRBV7-9 and J is TRBJ2-2, with D hard to call. The CDR3 contains 14 residues. The V end was cut by 1 base, the J end by 4 bases, with 7 bases between. Germline V gene sequence: CDR1 SEHNR, CDR2 FQNEAQ (reference sequence). CDR3 coding DNA: TGTGCCAGCAGCTTAGAACAGACCACCGGGGAGCTGTTTTTT. Amino acid sequence: CASSLEQTTGELFF.

This clone was counted only a few times. J is TRBJ2-1 and V is TRBV29-1, with D possibly matching TRBD1 (5 bases). The germline V gene encodes CDR1 SQVTM and CDR2 ANQGSEA. V gave up 8 bases and J gave up 1 base, with 12 bases separating them. The CDR3 covers 13 residues. CDR3 DNA sequence: TGCAGCATTCTCGACAGTTCCTACAATGAGCAGTTCTTC. This sequence encodes CSILDSSYNEQFF.

The chain recombines TRBV7-2 with TRBJ2-1; possible D gene TRBD1, 5 bases. CDR3 length: 14 amino acids. Germline V CDR1 and CDR2: SGHTA, FQGNSA. V gave up 6 bases and J gave up 7 bases, with 16 bases separating them. CDR3 amino acids: CASRRQGIMNEQFF. The CDR3 DNA follows: TGTGCCAGCAGGAGGCAGGGTATAATGAATGAGCAGTTCTTC.

This sequence joins TRBV11-2 and TRBJ2-7; D is unresolved. CDR3 length: 15 residues. Trimming left V 0 bases short and J 1 base short, with 10 bases between. Germline-derived CDR1 and CDR2 are SGHAT and FQNNGV. CDR3 in amino acids: CASSLEVGPSYEQYF. The CDR3 DNA is TGTGCCAGCAGCTTAGAAGTAGGGCCGTCCTACGAGCAGTACTTC. Combining the CDR3 with reference TRBV11-2 and TRBJ2-7 gives the whole variable domain EAGVAQSPRYKIIEKRQSVAFWCNPISGHATLYWYQQILGQGPKLLIQFQNNGVVDDSQLPKDRFSAERLKGVDSTLKIQPAKLEDSAVYLCASSLEVGPSYEQYFGPGTRLTVT.

This chain uses TRBV19 with TRBJ2-7; TRBD1 matches 8 bases. V lost 3 bases and J lost 1; bases outside the gene matches: 8. CDR1 is LNHDA, CDR2 SQIVND, per germline (reference sequence). This CDR3 region has 16 residues. The CDR3 here is CASSIGTGTGSYEQYF. CDR3 coding DNA: TGTGCCAGTAGTATTGGCACCGGGACAGGATCCTACGAGCAGTACTTC.

V gene TRBV4-1 combines with J gene TRBJ2-7; 8 bases match TRBD2. V lost 3 bases, J lost 5 bases, and 3 bases stayed unmatched. CDR3 size: 13 residues. The germline gives CDR1 MGHRA, CDR2 YSYEKL. CDR3 sequence reads: CASSQAGRDEQYF. The CDR3 DNA reads TGCGCCAGCAGCCAGGCCGGGAGGGACGAGCAGTACTTC.

The J gene is TRBJ2-3, the V gene TRBV5-8, with 8 bases that match TRBD1. Germline V gives CDR1 SGHTS, CDR2 YDEGEE. V lost 5 bases and J lost 1; bases outside the gene matches: 3. This CDR3 contains 14 residues. For the CDR3, the DNA is TGTGCCAGCAGACCGGACAGGGGCACAGATACGCAGTATTTT. It codes for CASRPDRGTDTQYF.

The rearrangement links TRBV5-5 to TRBJ1-6; D gene unclear. The CDR3 is 13 amino acids. Deletions cut 6 bases from V and 10 bases from J, with 14 bases between. CDR1 SGHKS and CDR2 YYEKEE come from the germline V gene (reference sequence). CDR3 coding DNA: TGTGCCAGCACGGACGGAAAGGGCTCACCCCTCCACTTT. Its translation is CASTDGKGSPLHF.

The chain is built from TRBV4-1 and TRBJ2-1; 9 bases are shared with TRBD1. J was trimmed by 8 bases and V by 4 bases; bases with no gene match: 6. Germline V CDR1 and CDR2: MGHRA, YSYEKL. The CDR3 totals 14 residues. The CDR3 DNA reads TGCGCCAGCAGCCTAGCGACAGGGGGTGATGAGCAGTTCTTC. Amino acids: CASSLATGGDEQFF.

V gene TRBV11-3 combines with J gene TRBJ2-3, with D maybe TRBD1 (8 bases). Trimming took 3 bases from V and 1 from J, leaving 11 bases between them. From germline, CDR1 is SGHNT and CDR2 YENEEA. The CDR3 extends over 15 amino acids. CDR3 sequence (DNA): TGTGCCAGCAGCTTTACAGGGGGGGGCACAGATACGCAGTATTTT. Its protein product is CASSFTGGGTDTQYF.

This clone came up a few times. The chain uses TRBV5-4 and TRBJ2-1; tentative D call: TRBD2 (6 bases). The length of the CDR3 is 14 residues. Germline CDR1 and CDR2: SGHNT and YYREEE (reference sequence). Trimming took off 0 bases at V and 6 bases at J, with 10 bases between the two ends. The CDR3 DNA follows: TGTGCCAGCAGCTTGGTGGGGGACTTCAATGAGCAGTTCTTC. Amino acid sequence: CASSLVGDFNEQFF.

The chain employs TRBV5-4 and TRBJ2-1, with D hard to call. V was trimmed by 1 base and J by 7 bases, leaving 3 bases between them. The CDR3 covers 11 residues. Germline CDR1 is SGHNT and CDR2 is YYREEE (reference sequence). CDR3 sequence reads: CASSLSNEQFF. CDR3 bases: TGTGCCAGCAGCTTGTCGAATGAGCAGTTCTTC.

This clone was observed a single time. This chain connects TRBV27 to TRBJ2-1; no reliable D call. CDR3 length equals 14 residues. Germline CDR1 reads MNHEY; CDR2 reads SMNVEV (reference sequence). The V end lost 5 bases, the J end lost 2 bases, and 10 bases lay between the germline ends. The CDR3, as DNA: TGTGCCAGCAGTGACACCTCCACCTACAATGAGCAGTTCTTC. This encodes CASSDTSTYNEQFF.

The chain employs TRBV7-9 and TRBJ2-7, with D perhaps TRBD2 (5 bases). V gave up 3 bases and J gave up 5 bases, with 14 bases separating them. CDR3 length equals 14 residues. The V gene's germline CDR1 is SEHNR and CDR2 FQNEAQ (reference sequence). The CDR3: CASSFPGLPHEQYF. Written as DNA, the CDR3 is TGTGCCAGCAGCTTCCCAGGACTTCCGCACGAGCAGTACTTC.

CDR3 nucleotide sequence: TGTGCCAGCAGTTTAACACACAACTACGAGCAGTACTTC. Translation gives CASSLTHNYEQYF. The chain has TRBV27 and TRBJ2-7, with D uncertain. Germline CDR1 is MNHEY and CDR2 is SMNVEV (reference sequence). This CDR3 has 13 residues. The V end lost 2 bases, the J end lost 3 bases, and 8 bases lay between the germline ends.

CDR3 residues: CASSVGDSSYEQYF. In nucleotides, the CDR3 is TGTGCCAGCAGCGTAGGGGACAGCTCCTACGAGCAGTACTTC. This chain joins TRBV9 and TRBJ2-7; 7 bases agree with TRBD1. V lost 0 bases to trimming and J lost 0 bases; unmatched junction nucleotides: 0. The CDR3 covers 14 residues. CDR1 SGDLS and CDR2 YYNGEE come from the germline V gene.

This chain uses TRBV2 with TRBJ2-3; TRBD1 might be the D (5 bases). The V gene's germline CDR1 is SNHLY and CDR2 FYNNEI. V dropped 8 bases and J dropped 2 bases, with 14 bases sitting between them. The CDR3 has 14 residues. CDR3 protein: CASAGARFTDTQYF. The CDR3 DNA sequence: TGTGCCAGCGCTGGGGCGAGGTTCACAGATACGCAGTATTTT.

The chain uses TRBV7-9 and TRBJ1-6, with D possibly being TRBD1 (5 bases). The CDR3 runs to 14 residues. Germline assignment: CDR1 SEHNR and CDR2 FQNEAQ (reference sequence). V lost 3 bases to trimming and J lost 8 bases, with 11 bases between them. In DNA form, the CDR3 reads TGTGCCAGCAGCTTTGGGGAAGGGGATTCACCCCTCCACTTT. Protein product: CASSFGEGDSPLHF.